The sequence of this TCR beta chain was determined in a study of blood T cells in healthy people across ages. General study points: The unknown donor CMV status may have confounded expanded clonotype changes.

Comment on this clonotype: Its specificity is not known.

Together with a sample-barcoded 5' primer, a J-beta primer mix was included in a second PCR lasting about 7 to 11 cycles. TCRdb used MiXCR to reprocess the 5' RACE reads, holding one entry per CDR3 protein. The profile shows about a million distinct CDR3 sequences, roughly half of them singletons. The CDR3 is 16 residues long. Looked up from germline, CDR1 is MNHNY and CDR2 is SVGAGI (reference sequence). Deletions cut 2 bases from V and 1 base from J, with 13 bases between. Input material: blood. This TCR came from a woman in her sixties or seventies in good health. This chain connects TRBV6-6 to TRBJ2-3; the D is unclear. In DNA form, the CDR3 reads TGTGCCAGCAGTTACGGCACTCCAATTCGCACAGATACGCAGTATTTT. This sequence encodes CASSYGTPIRTDTQYF.